This is a list of T cell receptor beta chains from one sample in a study of blood T cells in healthy people across ages. TCRdb called the 5' RACE reads again in MiXCR, with one record for every CDR3 protein. Of 1.8 million or so distinct CDR3 sequences listed, 30% to 40% are singletons. The sequenced sample was blood. Receptors were obtained from a human donor in good health. CDR3s include the opening cysteine and the closing phenylalanine or tryptophan. D genes are given only for firm matches. A row's size may be missing; if present it is once, few, many or a size class.

abundance	v_gene	d_gene	j_gene	CDR3aa	CDR3nt
-	TRBV6-2/TRBV6-3	-	TRBJ1-6	CASKRHLESSYNSPLHF	TGTGCCAGCAAAAGACATCTCGAGAGCTCCTATAATTCACCCCTCCACTTT
-	TRBV7-9	-	TRBJ2-5	CASGPPRSPETQYF	TGTGCCAGCGGCCCCCCCCGCAGTCCGGAGACCCAGTACTTC
once	TRBV10-3	TRBD1	TRBJ2-2	CAIRAVTGETGELFF	TGTGCCATCAGGGCGGTGACAGGGGAGACCGGGGAGCTGTTTTTT
-	TRBV7-9	-	TRBJ1-6	CASSRTDYSPLHF	TGTGCCAGCAGCCGGACAGACTATTCACCCCTCCACTTT
few	TRBV4-1	-	TRBJ2-7	CASSRLRGYEQYF	TGCGCCAGCAGTCGCCTCAGGGGCTACGAGCAGTACTTC
few	TRBV28	-	TRBJ1-2	CASSLEGEIYGYTF	TGTGCCAGCAGTTTGGAGGGGGAAATCTATGGCTACACCTTC
few	TRBV12-3/TRBV12-4	-	TRBJ2-5	CASSSWGGQETQYF	TGTGCCAGCAGTTCATGGGGGGGCCAGGAGACCCAGTACTTC
-	TRBV10-3	-	TRBJ1-1	CAIRSSGANTEAFF	TGTGCCATCAGGAGTTCAGGGGCGAACACTGAAGCTTTCTTT
-	TRBV5-1	-	TRBJ1-6	CASSWGDGLNSPLHF	TGCGCCAGCAGCTGGGGGGACGGACTCAATTCACCCCTCCACTTT
-	TRBV7-9	-	TRBJ1-1	CASSFLAGWVNTEAFF	TGTGCCAGCAGCTTTCTAGCAGGTTGGGTGAACACTGAAGCTTTCTTT
-	TRBV10-3	-	TRBJ1-1	CAIRSGQRLTTEAFF	TGTGCCATCAGGAGCGGACAGCGGCTGACGACTGAAGCTTTCTTT
-	TRBV29-1	-	TRBJ1-1	CSGGGGTTEAFF	TGCAGCGGTGGGGGGGGGACCACTGAAGCTTTCTTT
-	TRBV20-1	TRBD2	TRBJ2-1	CSASPSGGNSYNEQFF	TGCAGTGCTAGTCCTAGCGGGGGGAATTCCTACAATGAGCAGTTCTTC
few	TRBV5-8	TRBD1	TRBJ1-2	CASSDGPTGGLFGYTF	TGTGCCAGCAGCGATGGCCCGACAGGGGGCCTCTTTGGTTACACCTTC
-	TRBV28	-	TRBJ1-5	CAGRTPGSPQPQHF	TGTGCCGGCAGAACGCCAGGGAGTCCTCAGCCCCAGCATTTT
-	TRBV25-1	-	TRBJ2-7	CASSEYGAYEQYF	TGTGCCAGCAGTGAATACGGGGCCTACGAGCAGTACTTC
few	TRBV20-1	TRBD2	TRBJ2-1	CSATSLGAGGYNEQFF	TGCAGTGCAACCTCCCTTGGGGCGGGGGGGTACAATGAGCAGTTCTTC
-	TRBV7-2	TRBD2	TRBJ2-3	CASRRRGGSTDTQYF	TGTGCCAGCAGACGGCGGGGGGGGTCGACAGATACGCAGTATTTT